A single sample gave rise to the 6 T cell receptor beta chains below, sequenced in a study of follicular helper T cells after annual influenza vaccination. Time point here: 2015-2016 season, 7 days after influenza vaccination. Here immunoSEQ multiplex PCR was the method, and the copy in TCRdb shows in-frame clones only, minus some. The sample includes some 2,000 clones, more than 80% seen only once; the top ten take roughly 3.2%. Here the sequenced sample was CXCR5+ CD38- circulating T follicular helper cells from blood, taken 7 days after influenza vaccination. The subset: circulating Tfh, non-naive CD4+CXCR5+PD-1+ (ICOS+CD38+ or ICOS-CD38-). The receptors were gathered from an adult who received the influenza vaccine.

The chain's CDR3 is CSFPETGGNYGYTF. In DNA, the CDR3 is TGCAGCTTCCCGGAGACAGGGGGCAACTATGGCTACACCTTC. The V and J genes are TRBV29-1 and TRBJ1-2, with TRBD1 matching over 10 bases. Germline CDR1 reads SQVTM; CDR2 reads ANQGSEA. The CDR3 runs to 14 residues. J was trimmed by 2 bases and V by 8 bases; bases with no gene match: 8.

V and J are TRBV29-1 and TRBJ1-1; D is undetermined. The CDR3 runs 12 residues. Germline CDR1 SQVTM, CDR2 ANQGSEA. The germline V and J ends were trimmed by 5 bases and 0 bases, with 7 bases remaining between them. DNA for the CDR3: TGCAGCGTTAAACGGATGAACACTGAAGCTTTCTTT. Protein sequence: CSVKRMNTEAFF.

V and J are TRBV28 and TRBJ1-5; D gene unclear. The CDR3 has 13 residues. Trimming took off 7 bases at V and 2 bases at J, with 9 bases between the two ends. Germline assignment: CDR1 MDHEN and CDR2 SYDVKM. The CDR3 DNA reads as TGTGCCAGCAAACGCGGTGGCAATCAGCCCCAGCATTTT. Its translation is CASKRGGNQPQHF.

DNA of the CDR3: TGTGCCAGCAGCTCGGGGGACTACTTAACAGATACGCAGTATTTT. It specifies CASSSGDYLTDTQYF. The chain has TRBV13 and TRBJ2-3; 7 positions match TRBD2. V dropped 4 bases and J dropped 3; count of bases not matched to a gene: 7. This CDR3 comprises 15 residues. Germline CDR1 PRHDT, CDR2 FYEKMQ (reference sequence).

The chain joins TRBV11-3 to TRBJ2-5; no clear D. The ends were cut back, 5 bases at V and 2 bases at J, with 12 bases in the middle. This CDR3 is 14 amino acids long. Germline assignment: CDR1 SGHNT and CDR2 YENEEA. CDR3 sequence reads: CASSPGPSQETQYF. In nucleotides, the CDR3 is TGTGCCAGCAGCCCCGGACCGTCTCAAGAGACCCAGTACTTC.

The chain carries TRBV7-2 and TRBJ1-4; D is possibly TRBD1 (5 bases). The ends were cut back, 5 bases at V and 8 bases at J, with 15 bases in the middle. Germline values: CDR1 SGHTA, CDR2 FQGNSA. The length of the CDR3 is 14 residues. The CDR3 sequence is CASSPSGVKEKLFF. The CDR3 DNA follows: TGTGCCAGCAGCCCGTCGGGGGTGAAGGAAAAACTGTTTTTT.